The source of this T cell receptor (beta chain) is a study of T cells after yellow fever vaccination. The germline CDR1 and CDR2 sequences are SQVTM and ANQGSEA. The length of the CDR3 is 11 residues. The V and J ends lost 8 bases and 4 bases respectively, with 11 bases between them. This clonotype was recorded a few times. Study-wide points: It was the secondary response that reached its peak faster, day 5 versus 15, but it was weaker.

TCRdb passed the 5' RACE reads through MiXCR, listing each CDR3 protein once. The profile shows 100,000 or so distinct CDR3 sequences, 7.5% to 10% of them singletons. This receptor was identified in a man aged 18 to 29 who received the YFV17D yellow fever vaccine. This material consisted of CD8+ T cells not binding an NS4B(214-222) dextramer, sorted from PBMCs, taken roughly 14 days after the first yellow fever vaccination. The chain links TRBV29-1 to TRBJ1-2, with D tentatively TRBD1 (5 bases). CDR3 loop: CSFRDLYGYTF. DNA of the CDR3: TGCAGCTTTCGGGACCTCTATGGCTACACCTTC.